This TCR beta chain was obtained from a study of identical twins (dated by TCRdb to the mid-2010s). Background for the entire study: To test whether fetal clonotypes persist, the study used deep sequencing on TCR alpha and beta repertoires from monozygotic twins, unrelated adults of various ages, and cord blood. To rule out contamination, replicate twin experiments were performed at different times with different library preparation protocols.

Every donor in the study was a healthy Caucasian. Three pairs of female monozygotic twins, all aged 18 to 29 years, were included in the twin cohort. Peripheral blood mononuclear cells were the source from which RNA for the TCR libraries was isolated. Library construction relied on 5' RACE. Sequencing was carried out with an Illumina HiSeq 2000. A universal primer binding site was added through template switching, and the final cDNA carried a unique molecular identifier so that TCR cDNA molecules could be counted accurately. Specific primers in the conserved constant-segment region were used to synthesize first-strand cDNA for TCR alpha and beta chains. To control for contamination, each cDNA library was double barcoded with a SMART-Mk sample barcode plus Illumina barcodes. TruSeq adapter sequences along with Illumina sample barcodes were introduced in two successive PCR steps. TCR alpha and beta cDNA libraries were sequenced on the Illumina HiSeq platform with custom primers. For the original study's pipeline: Raw reads were processed with MiGEC to extract unique molecular identifiers, and MiXCR was used to determine CDR3 positions. For each individual, recombination models were inferred using an EM algorithm with the repgenHMM and IGoR tools. Shared clonotype analysis was performed with the tcR package in R, normalizing sharing by the product of cloneset sizes. To study raw recombination free of thymic and clonal selection effects, out-of-frame nonproductive sequences were analyzed. TCRdb reworked the public reads: Q25 trimming with fastp, MiXCR clone assembly, productive beta chains retained. CDR3 protein sequences are deduplicated, and each keeps its most common genes and DNA. Here the V and J calls rest on TCRdb's processing, not on the authors' analysis. The sample table shows about 700,000 distinct CDR3 sequences, and over 8.5% are seen once. In total, the top ten clones hold roughly 0.9% of the sample.

This clonotype was seen only a few times. No cognate antigen has been identified for it. Base quality data are lacking; no much larger clone is found one base away. V loses 5 bases at its end and J loses 6 bases; junction bases beyond the gene matches: 9. Per the germline V gene (reference sequence), DFQATT is the CDR1 and SNEGSKA is the CDR2. The CDR3 has 14 amino acids, counting the end cysteine and phenylalanine. Of the read, only the CDR3 DNA is kept; its 42 bases are in frame from base 1. Paper-wide results and their limitations: Fewer insertions were carried by abundant cord blood beta clonotypes, a similar but weaker trend appeared in young adult naive repertoires, and no such trend appeared in memory repertoires. Recombination models systematically underestimated out-of-frame TCR alpha sharing in monozygotic twins but agreed with sharing between unrelated individuals. Invariant T cells such as MAIT and iNKT could partly confound zero-insertion analyses, although diverse VJ usage argued against such confounding for most clonotypes. The excess sharing between twins in beta out-of-frame sequences was weaker because fewer shared sequences reduced the signal-to-noise ratio. Because the same donors could not be followed over many years, the conclusions depended on cross-sectional statistical analysis. Compared with coincidental sharing between unrelated individuals, an excess of low generation-probability sequences was observed among out-of-frame TCR alpha sequences shared between twins.

This sample was also put to use in a study of yellow fever vaccine responses in identical twins. The second publication reports: According to the authors, in identical twins the way T cells responded to vaccination appeared partly convergent and partly personalized. Focusing on identical twins, the study followed the T cell clones that responded to the vaccine, and did so with precision.

This TCR was sampled from a woman in her late teens or twenties in good health. Sequenced sample: PBMCs. The chain is assembled from TRBV20-1 and TRBJ2-7, and TRBD2 matches 11 of the central bases. The bases are TGCAGTGCTTTATATAGCGGGAGGGAGGCCGAGCAGTACTTC. It specifies CSALYSGREAEQYF.